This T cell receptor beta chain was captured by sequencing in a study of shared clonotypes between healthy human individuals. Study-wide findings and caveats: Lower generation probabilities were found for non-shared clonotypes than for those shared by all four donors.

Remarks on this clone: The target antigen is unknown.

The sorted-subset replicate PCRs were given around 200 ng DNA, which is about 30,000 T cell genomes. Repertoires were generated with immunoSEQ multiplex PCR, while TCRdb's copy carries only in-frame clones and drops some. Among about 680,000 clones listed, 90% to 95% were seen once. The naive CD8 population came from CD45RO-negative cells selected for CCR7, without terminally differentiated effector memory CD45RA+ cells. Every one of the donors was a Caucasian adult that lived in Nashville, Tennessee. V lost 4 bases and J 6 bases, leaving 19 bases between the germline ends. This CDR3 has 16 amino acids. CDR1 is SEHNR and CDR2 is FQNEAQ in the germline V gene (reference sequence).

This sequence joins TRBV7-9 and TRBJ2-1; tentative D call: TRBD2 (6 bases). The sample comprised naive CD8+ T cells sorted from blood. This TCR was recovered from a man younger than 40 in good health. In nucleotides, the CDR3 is TGTGCCAGCAGCTCCGTCGCCGCCTCCGGGAGCAATGAGCAGTTCTTC. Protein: CASSSVAASGSNEQFF.